Described below is a single T cell receptor (beta chain) sequence and its context. The data originate from a study of control samples from healthy donors and cancer patients. Assay used: immunoSEQ multiplex PCR; TCRdb lists only in-frame clones, some missing. This table holds some 130,000 clones, 80% to 95% found once. This CDR3 region has 13 residues. The germline CDR1 and CDR2 sequences are SGHDT and YYEEEE. V was shortened by 7 bases and J by 1 base, with 11 bases between the two germline ends. The chain carries TRBV5-6 and TRBJ1-1; tentative D call: TRBD1 (5 bases). The receptor was isolated from a man between 18 and 29 years old in good health. The source material was blood. The CDR3 loop reads CASRIGQNTEAFF. In DNA, the CDR3 is TGTGCCAGCCGAATCGGACAGAACACTGAAGCTTTCTTT.